This TCR beta chain was documented in a study of memory CD4+ T cells and cytomegalovirus serostatus. About this clone: Antigen specificity is unknown.

TCRdb's copy holds only in-frame clones and misses some; the assay was immunoSEQ multiplex PCR. The data hold around 40,000 clones, with roughly 78% observed a single time. Single viable CD3+CD4+CD8-CD45RO+ cells were sorted as the memory CD4+ T cells. V shed 5 bases and J shed 4 bases, with 17 bases lying between them. This CDR3 is built from 15 residues. CDR1 is SGHAT and CDR2 is FQNNGV in the germline V gene. Study-wide results and limits: Suggested: most of the CMV-linked TCR signature lies in CD4+ memory cells.

This receptor was identified in an adult in good health and CMV-seronegative. The gene calls are TRBV11-2 and TRBJ1-1; D is ambiguous. The sample was memory CD4+ T cells from blood. The CDR3 nucleotides read TGTGCCAGCAGCCCAACACTTACAGTGACCACTGAAGCTTTCTTT. This translates into CASSPTLTVTTEAFF.